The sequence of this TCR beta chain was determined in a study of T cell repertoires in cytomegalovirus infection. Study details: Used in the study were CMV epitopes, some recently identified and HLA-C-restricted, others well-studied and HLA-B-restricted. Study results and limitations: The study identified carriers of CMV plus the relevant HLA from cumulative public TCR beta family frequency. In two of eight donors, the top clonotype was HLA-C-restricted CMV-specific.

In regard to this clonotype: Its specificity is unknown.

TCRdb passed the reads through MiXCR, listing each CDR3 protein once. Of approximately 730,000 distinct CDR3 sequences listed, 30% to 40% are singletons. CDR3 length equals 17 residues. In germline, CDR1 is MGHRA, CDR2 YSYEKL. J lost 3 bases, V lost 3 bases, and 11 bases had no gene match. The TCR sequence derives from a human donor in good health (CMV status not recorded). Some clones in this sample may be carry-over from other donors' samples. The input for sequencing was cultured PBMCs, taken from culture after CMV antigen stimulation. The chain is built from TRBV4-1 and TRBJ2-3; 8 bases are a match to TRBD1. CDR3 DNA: TGCGCCAGCAGCCAGAGACCCCACAGGGGGAATACAGATACGCAGTATTTT. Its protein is CASSQRPHRGNTDTQYF.